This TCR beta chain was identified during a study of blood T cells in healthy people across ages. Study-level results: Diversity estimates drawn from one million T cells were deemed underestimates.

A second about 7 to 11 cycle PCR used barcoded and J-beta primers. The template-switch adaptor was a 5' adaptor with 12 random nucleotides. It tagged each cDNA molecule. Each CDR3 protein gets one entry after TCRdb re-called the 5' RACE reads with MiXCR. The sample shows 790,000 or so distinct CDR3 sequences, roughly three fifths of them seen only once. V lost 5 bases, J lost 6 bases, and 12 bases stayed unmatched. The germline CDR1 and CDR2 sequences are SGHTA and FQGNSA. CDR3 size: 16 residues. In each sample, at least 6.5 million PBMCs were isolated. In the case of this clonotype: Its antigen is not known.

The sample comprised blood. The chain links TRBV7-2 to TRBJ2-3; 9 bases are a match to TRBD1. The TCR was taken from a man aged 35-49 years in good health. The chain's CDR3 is CASSKVGGTGPDTQYF. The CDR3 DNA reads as TGTGCCAGCAGCAAGGTTGGGGGGACAGGGCCCGATACGCAGTATTTT.